What follows describes a single T cell receptor (beta chain). This clonotype was counted between two and nine times. Its specific antigen is unknown. Base qualities are not at hand, and no much larger clone is one base apart. This record comes from a study of Graves' ophthalmopathy and Graves' hyperthyroidism (dated 2018 in TCRdb). Study-wide context: Peripheral blood was collected before any treatment was given, at the time of initial diagnosis. To tell Graves' ophthalmopathy apart from Graves' hyperthyroidism, and to predict which patients would progress to ophthalmopathy, the study relied on TCR beta repertoire signatures. In total, approximately 140 blood samples were TCR-sequenced: around 42 ophthalmopathy, roughly 80 hyperthyroidism and about 17 hyperthyroidism-to-ophthalmopathy patients. To explore V-J signatures that separate ophthalmopathy from hyperthyroidism, a discovery set of about 96 patients was enrolled, consisting of fewer than 45 with ophthalmopathy and fewer than 60 with stable hyperthyroidism. An independent validation cohort comprised under 20 hyperthyroidism patients and about 16 patients who later progressed from hyperthyroidism to ophthalmopathy. T-cell repertoires of thyroid tissue and blood were compared in over 5 hyperthyroidism patients. Following sample collection, hyperthyroidism patients were given methimazole at a starting dose of 30 mg daily, and ophthalmopathy patients were given high-dose intravenous methylprednisolone. The approximately 95 discovery patients were divided at random into training and test sets in a 7:3 ratio.

Results the study describes overall, beyond this receptor: No statistical method was used to predetermine the sample size, and group allocation was not hidden from the investigators. The 13-signature model separated ophthalmopathy from stable hyperthyroidism with roughly 89% sensitivity and 81% to 82% specificity in cross-validation, and 80%/75% in the test set. Among expanded thyroid clonotypes with frequency above 0.001, most also showed up in blood, which suggests that blood repertoires may reflect the thyroid immune response. In validation, the model predicted ophthalmopathy progression with about 64% sensitivity and 72% to 80% specificity; 12 predicted patients were CT-confirmed with GO in a median of 6.5 months.

The CDR3 numbers 13 residues from cysteine through phenylalanine. The CDR3 DNA has 39 bases and is translated from base 1. V loses 4 bases, J loses 7 bases, and the germline ends lie 14 bases apart. Taken from the germline V gene, the CDR1 and CDR2 loops are SGHRS and YFSETQ. For repertoire sequencing, the TCR beta CDR3 regions were amplified from RNA transcripts. HTBI primers and the Qiagen OneStep RT-PCR kit were used in a first-round RT-PCR, which was followed by a second-round multiplex PCR, size selection and purification. Sequencing of the libraries was carried out on an Illumina HiSeq2000 in paired-end mode with 100 bp reads. In the source study's methods: SOAPnuke was used to process the reads, throwing out any read that had adapters, had uncalled bases, had a mean Phred below 15, or lacked an exact constant-primer or identifier match. COPE v1.2.5 was used to merge high-quality paired reads. Each unique nucleotide sequence was treated as a clonotype, and MiTCR v1.1 was used to align the clonotypes to the IMGT TRB V, D and J references. Only V-J combinations with frequency above 0.0001 were analysed, covering 99.2% of repertoires. For each V-J combination, a TCR clonal expansion and chaos score was defined as F50 clonal expansion divided by the chaos observed in the TCRdist matrix. Welch's t-statistics and random forest were used to narrow the features down to approximately 13 V-J combinations, which were then fed into a naive Bayes classifier. Thyroid-blood repertoire similarity was quantified with the Morisita-Horn index. Through fastp at Q25 and MiXCR, TCRdb rebuilt clones from the public reads, retaining in-frame beta chains. Duplicate CDR3 protein sequences are folded into a single record with the most common DNA and genes. The V and J calls shown here were made by TCRdb, not taken from the authors' results. This sample lists about 410,000 distinct CDR3 sequences; around 16% were detected once. The top ten constitute 1.6% of the sample.

The ophthalmopathy patients had moderately to severely active disease, with a Clinical Activity Score of 3 or higher, a NOSPECS grade of 4 or higher, and a disease duration of less than 3 months. Anyone with other autoimmune diseases, uncontrolled infections, pregnancy or lactation was excluded from the study. Diagnosis was based on clinical symptoms, serum thyroxine, TRAb, thyroid ultrasound and orbital computed tomography. PBMCs were isolated from about 10 ml of fresh peripheral blood by Ficoll-Paque density gradient centrifugation. Total RNA was extracted using Trizol reagent, and RNA quality was checked on an Agilent 2100 Bioanalyzer.

The specimen sequenced was peripheral blood. This receptor chain uses TRBV5-1 and TRBJ2-5; too little of a D gene remains to name it. This receptor was identified in a woman between 18 and 30 years old with Graves' ophthalmopathy. Donor details come from another sample of the same person, matched by shared clones. The CDR3 reads CASSPGISGTQYF. The DNA is TGCGCCAGCAGCCCGGGCATCTCTGGGACCCAGTACTTC.